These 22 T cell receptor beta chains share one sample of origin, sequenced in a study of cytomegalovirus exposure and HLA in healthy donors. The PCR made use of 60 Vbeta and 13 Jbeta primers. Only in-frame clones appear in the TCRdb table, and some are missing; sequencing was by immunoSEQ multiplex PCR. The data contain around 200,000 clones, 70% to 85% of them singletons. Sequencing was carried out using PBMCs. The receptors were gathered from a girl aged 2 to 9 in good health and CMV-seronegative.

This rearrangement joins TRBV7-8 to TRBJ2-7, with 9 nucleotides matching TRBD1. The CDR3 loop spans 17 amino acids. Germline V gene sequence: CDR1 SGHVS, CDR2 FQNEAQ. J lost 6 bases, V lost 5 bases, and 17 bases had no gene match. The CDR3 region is CASSTRDRASPGSEQYF. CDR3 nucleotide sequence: TGTGCCAGCAGCACTCGGGACAGGGCCTCCCCCGGCTCCGAGCAGTACTTC. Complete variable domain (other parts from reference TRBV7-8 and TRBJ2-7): GAGVSQSPRYKVAKRGQDVALRCDPISGHVSLFWYQQALGQGPEFLTYFQNEAQLDKSGLPSDRFFAERPEGSVSTLKIQRTQQEDSAVYLCASSTRDRASPGSEQYFGPGTRLTVT.

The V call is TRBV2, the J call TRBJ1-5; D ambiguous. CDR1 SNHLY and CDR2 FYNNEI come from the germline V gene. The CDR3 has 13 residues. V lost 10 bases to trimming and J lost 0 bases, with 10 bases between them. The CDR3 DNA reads TGTGCCACCTCTGACTTTAGCAATCAGCCCCAGCATTTT. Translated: CATSDFSNQPQHF.

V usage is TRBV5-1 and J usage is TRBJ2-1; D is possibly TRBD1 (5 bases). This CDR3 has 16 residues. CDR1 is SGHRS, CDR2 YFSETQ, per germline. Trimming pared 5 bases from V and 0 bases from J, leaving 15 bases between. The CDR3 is CASRSKDNRSYNEQFF. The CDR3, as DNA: TGCGCCAGCAGGTCGAAGGACAACCGCTCCTACAATGAGCAGTTCTTC. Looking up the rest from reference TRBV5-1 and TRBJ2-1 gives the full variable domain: KAGVTQTPRYLIKTRGQQVTLSCSPISGHRSVSWYQQTPGQGLQFLFEYFSETQRNKGNFPGRFSGRQFSNSRSEMNVSTLELGDSALYLCASRSKDNRSYNEQFFGPGTRLTVL.

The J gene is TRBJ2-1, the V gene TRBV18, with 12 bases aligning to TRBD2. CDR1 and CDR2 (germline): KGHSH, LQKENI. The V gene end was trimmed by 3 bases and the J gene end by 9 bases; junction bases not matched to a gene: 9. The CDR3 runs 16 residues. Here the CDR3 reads CASSPSLAGGIGEQFF. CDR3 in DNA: TGTGCCAGCTCACCCAGTCTAGCGGGAGGGATCGGTGAGCAGTTCTTC. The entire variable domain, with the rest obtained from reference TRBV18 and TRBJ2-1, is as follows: NAGVMQNPRHLVRRRGQEARLRCSPMKGHSHVYWYRQLPEEGLKFMVYLQKENIIDESGMPKERFSAEFPKEGPSILRIQQVVRGDSAAYFCASSPSLAGGIGEQFFGPGTRLTVL.

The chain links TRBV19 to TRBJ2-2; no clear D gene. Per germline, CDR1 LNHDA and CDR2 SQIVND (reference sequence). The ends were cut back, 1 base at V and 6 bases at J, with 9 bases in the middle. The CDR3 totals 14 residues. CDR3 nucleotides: TGTGCCAGTAGTATAGGGCAGAATGCCGGGGAGCTGTTTTTT. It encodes CASSIGQNAGELFF.

As DNA, the CDR3 is TGTGCCAGCAGCGTAGGACAGGGGGCAATCTACGAGCAGTACTTC. Protein: CASSVGQGAIYEQYF. The chain combines TRBV7-9 with TRBJ2-7; 11 bases are shared with TRBD1. Germline V gives CDR1 SEHNR, CDR2 FQNEAQ (reference sequence). Trimming removed 5 bases from V and 3 bases from J; junction bases left unmatched: 6. The CDR3 runs to 15 residues.

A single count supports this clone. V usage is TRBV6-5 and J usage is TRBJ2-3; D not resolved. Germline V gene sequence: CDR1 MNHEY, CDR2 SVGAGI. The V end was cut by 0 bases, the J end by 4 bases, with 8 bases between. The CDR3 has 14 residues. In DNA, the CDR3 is TGTGCCAGCAGTTACTCTCAGTCGCCAGATACGCAGTATTTT. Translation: CASSYSQSPDTQYF.

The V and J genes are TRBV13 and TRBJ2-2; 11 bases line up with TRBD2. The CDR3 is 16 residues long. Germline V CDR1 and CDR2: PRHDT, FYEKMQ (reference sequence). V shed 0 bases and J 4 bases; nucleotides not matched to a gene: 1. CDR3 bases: TGTGCCAGCAGCTTAGGCCTAGCGGGAGGCACCGGGGAGCTGTTTTTT. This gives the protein CASSLGLAGGTGELFF.

In nucleotides, the CDR3 is TGTGCCAGGACGACAGGGCAGCCCCAGCATTTT. This encodes CARTTGQPQHF. The chain combines TRBV27 with TRBJ1-5, with 7 nucleotides matching TRBD1. Germline-derived CDR1 and CDR2 are MNHEY and SMNVEV (reference sequence). The ends lost 9 bases at V and 7 bases at J; junction bases unmatched: 3. This CDR3 has 11 residues.

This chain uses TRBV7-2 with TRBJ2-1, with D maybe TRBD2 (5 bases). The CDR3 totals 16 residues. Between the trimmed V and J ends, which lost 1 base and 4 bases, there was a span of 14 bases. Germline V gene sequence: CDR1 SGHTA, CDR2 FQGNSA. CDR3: CASSLGRPGLYNEQFF. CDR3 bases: TGTGCCAGCAGCTTAGGGCGACCCGGACTTTACAATGAGCAGTTCTTC.

The DNA of the CDR3 is TGTGCCAGCTCACCACAGGGGGCGCCGGGCGAGCAGTACTTC. It is translated as CASSPQGAPGEQYF. The chain couples TRBV18 to TRBJ2-7, with 7 bases fitting TRBD1. CDR1 is KGHSH, CDR2 LQKENI, per germline. The CDR3 runs 14 residues. Losses at the gene ends were 1 base for V and 6 bases for J; bases not matched to a gene: 6.

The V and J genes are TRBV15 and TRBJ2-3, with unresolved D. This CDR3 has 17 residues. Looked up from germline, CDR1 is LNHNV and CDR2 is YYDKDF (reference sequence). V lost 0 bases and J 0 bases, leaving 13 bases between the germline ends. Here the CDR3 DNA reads TGTGCCACCAGCAGAGATTTATTATTGGCTAGCACAGATACGCAGTATTTT. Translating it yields CATSRDLLLASTDTQYF.

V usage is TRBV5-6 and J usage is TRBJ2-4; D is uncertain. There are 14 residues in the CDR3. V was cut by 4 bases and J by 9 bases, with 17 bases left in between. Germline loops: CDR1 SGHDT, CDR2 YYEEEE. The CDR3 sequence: CASSHSLGEGIQYF. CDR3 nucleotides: TGTGCCAGCAGCCACAGTTTGGGCGAAGGCATTCAGTACTTC.

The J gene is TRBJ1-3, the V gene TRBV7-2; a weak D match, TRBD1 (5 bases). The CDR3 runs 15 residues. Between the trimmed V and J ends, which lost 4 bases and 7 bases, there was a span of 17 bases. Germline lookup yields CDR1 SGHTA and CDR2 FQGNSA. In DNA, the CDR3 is TGTGCCAGCAGCTGGGTCTACAGGTCGAGGAACACCATATATTTT. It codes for CASSWVYRSRNTIYF.

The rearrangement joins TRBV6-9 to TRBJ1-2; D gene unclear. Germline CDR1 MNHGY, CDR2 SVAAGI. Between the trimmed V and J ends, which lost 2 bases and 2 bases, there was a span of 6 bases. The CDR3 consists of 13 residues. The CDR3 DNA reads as TGTGCCAGCAGTTATCGACTGAACTATGGCTACACCTTC. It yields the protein CASSYRLNYGYTF.

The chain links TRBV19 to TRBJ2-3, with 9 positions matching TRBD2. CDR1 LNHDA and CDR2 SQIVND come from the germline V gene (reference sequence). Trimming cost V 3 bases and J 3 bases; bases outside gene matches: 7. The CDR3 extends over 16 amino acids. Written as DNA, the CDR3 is TGTGCCAGTAGTATTCAGAGCGGGAGGAATACAGATACGCAGTATTTT. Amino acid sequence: CASSIQSGRNTDTQYF. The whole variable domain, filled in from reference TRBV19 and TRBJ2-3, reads DGGITQSPKYLFRKEGQNVTLSCEQNLNHDAMYWYRQDPGQGLRLIYYSQIVNDFQKGDIAEGYSVSREKKESFPLTVTSAQKNPTAFYLCASSIQSGRNTDTQYFGPGTRLTVL.

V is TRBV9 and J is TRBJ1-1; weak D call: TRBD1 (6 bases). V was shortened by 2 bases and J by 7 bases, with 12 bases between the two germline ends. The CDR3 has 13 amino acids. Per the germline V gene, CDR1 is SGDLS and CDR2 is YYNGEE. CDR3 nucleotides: TGTGCCAGCAGCGTCTCCGGACAGAATGAAGCTTTCTTT. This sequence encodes CASSVSGQNEAFF.

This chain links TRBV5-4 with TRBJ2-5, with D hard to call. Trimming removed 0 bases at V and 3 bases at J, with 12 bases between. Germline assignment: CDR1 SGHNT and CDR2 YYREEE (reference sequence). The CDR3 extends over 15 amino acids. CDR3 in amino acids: CASSLGSAGEETQYF. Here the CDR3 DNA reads TGTGCCAGCAGCTTGGGCTCGGCAGGTGAAGAGACCCAGTACTTC.

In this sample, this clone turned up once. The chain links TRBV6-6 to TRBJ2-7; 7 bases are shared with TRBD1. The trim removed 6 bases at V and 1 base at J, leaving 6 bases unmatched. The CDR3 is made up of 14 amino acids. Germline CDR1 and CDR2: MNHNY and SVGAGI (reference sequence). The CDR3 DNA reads TGTGCCAGCAGCCGGGGACAGTTATCCTACGAGCAGTACTTC. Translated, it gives CASSRGQLSYEQYF.

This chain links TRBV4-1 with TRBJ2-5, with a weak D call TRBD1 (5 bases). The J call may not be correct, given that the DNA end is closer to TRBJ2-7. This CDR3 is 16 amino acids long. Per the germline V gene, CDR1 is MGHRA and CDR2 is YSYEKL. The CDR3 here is CASSQESGALQYEQYF. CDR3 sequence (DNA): TGCGCCAGCAGCCAAGAAAGTGGGGCACTTCAATACGAGCAGTACTTC.

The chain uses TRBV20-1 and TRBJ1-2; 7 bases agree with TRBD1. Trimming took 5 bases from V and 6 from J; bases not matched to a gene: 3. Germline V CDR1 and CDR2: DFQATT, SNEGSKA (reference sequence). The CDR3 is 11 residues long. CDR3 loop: CSAPGQDGYTF. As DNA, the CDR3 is TGCAGTGCTCCAGGACAGGATGGCTACACCTTC.

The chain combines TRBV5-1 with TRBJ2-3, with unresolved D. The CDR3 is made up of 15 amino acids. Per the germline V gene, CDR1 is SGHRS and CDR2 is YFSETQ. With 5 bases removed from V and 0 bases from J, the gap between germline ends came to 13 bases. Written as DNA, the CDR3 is TGCGCCAGCAGGAGTCTTGTATCTAGCACAGATACGCAGTATTTT. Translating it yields CASRSLVSSTDTQYF.